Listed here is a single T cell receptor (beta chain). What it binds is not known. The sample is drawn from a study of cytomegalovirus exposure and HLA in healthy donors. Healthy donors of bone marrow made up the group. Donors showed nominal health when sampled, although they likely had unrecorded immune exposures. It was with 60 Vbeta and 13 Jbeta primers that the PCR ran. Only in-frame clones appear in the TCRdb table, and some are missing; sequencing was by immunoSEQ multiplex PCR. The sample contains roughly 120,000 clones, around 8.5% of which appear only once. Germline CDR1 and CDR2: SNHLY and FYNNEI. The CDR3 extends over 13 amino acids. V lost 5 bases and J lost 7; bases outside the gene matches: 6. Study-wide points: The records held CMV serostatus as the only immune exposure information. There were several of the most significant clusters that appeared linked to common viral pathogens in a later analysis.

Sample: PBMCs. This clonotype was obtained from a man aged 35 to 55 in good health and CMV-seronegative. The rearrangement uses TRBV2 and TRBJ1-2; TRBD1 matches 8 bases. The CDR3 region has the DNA TGTGCCAGCAGTCGGACAGGGTGGAGTGGCTACACCTTC. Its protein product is CASSRTGWSGYTF.